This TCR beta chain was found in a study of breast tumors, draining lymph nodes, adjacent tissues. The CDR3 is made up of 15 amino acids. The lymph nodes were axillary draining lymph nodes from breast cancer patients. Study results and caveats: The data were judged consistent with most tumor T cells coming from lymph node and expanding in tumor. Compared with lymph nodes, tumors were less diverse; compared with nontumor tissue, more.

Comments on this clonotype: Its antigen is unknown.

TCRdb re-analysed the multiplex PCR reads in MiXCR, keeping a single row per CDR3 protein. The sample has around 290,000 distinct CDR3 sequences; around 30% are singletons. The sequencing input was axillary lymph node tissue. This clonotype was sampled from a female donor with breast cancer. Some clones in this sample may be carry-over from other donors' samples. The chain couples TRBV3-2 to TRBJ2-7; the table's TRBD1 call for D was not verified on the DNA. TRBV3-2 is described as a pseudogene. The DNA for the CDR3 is TGTGCCAGCAGCCCACTACAGGGGAGAGGAGACGAGCAGTACTTC. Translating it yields CASSPLQGRGDEQYF.